The clone carrying this T cell receptor beta chain turned up a few times. This sample is part of a study of blood T cell repertoires in COVID-19. Germline lookup yields CDR1 LNHDA and CDR2 SQIVND (reference sequence). J lost 4 bases, V lost 3 bases, and 11 bases had no gene match. CDR3 size: 16 residues. The repertoire was sequenced with immunoSEQ multiplex PCR; TCRdb's copy has only in-frame clones and lacks some. Among about 160,000 clones listed, under 85% were seen once. The specimen was peripheral blood. This sequence joins TRBV19 and TRBJ2-5; TRBD1 matches 7 bases. The sequence was collected from an elderly woman with acute or convalescent COVID-19. The CDR3 nucleotides are TGTGCCAGTAGTATTCAAAGGACAGGCCGAGGAGAGACCCAGTACTTC. Protein product: CASSIQRTGRGETQYF.